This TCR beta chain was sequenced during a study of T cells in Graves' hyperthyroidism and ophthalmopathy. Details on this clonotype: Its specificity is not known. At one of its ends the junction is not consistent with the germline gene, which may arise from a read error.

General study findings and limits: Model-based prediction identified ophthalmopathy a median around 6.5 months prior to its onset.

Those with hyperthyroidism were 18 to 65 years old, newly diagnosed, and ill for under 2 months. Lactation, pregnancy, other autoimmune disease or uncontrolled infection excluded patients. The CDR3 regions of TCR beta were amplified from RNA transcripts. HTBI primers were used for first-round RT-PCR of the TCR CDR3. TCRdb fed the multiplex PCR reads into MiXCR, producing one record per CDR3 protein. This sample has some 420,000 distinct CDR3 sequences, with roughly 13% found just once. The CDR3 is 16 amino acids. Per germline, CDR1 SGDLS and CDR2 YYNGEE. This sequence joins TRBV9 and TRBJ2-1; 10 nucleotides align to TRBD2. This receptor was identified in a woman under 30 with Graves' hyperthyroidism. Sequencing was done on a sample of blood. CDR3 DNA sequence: TGTGGCAGCAGCGTAGGTGCTAGCGGGAGTAGGAATGAGCAGTTCTTC. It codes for CGSSVGASGSRNEQFF.